This T cell receptor beta chain was recorded in a study of T-cell memory formation after mild COVID-19 (dated by TCRdb to 2020 to 2022). In terms of the full investigation: TCR sequence clusters from the two donors were found to be largely donor specific. In two donors, T-cell clones that expanded and contracted after mild COVID-19 were followed by sequencing TCRalpha and TCRbeta repertoires longitudinally. Two young, previously healthy adult volunteers, one female and one male, were included in the cohort.

This clonotype showed up just a few times. Which antigen it targets is not known. No much larger clonotype is one base removed from it; base qualities were not supplied. Taken from the germline V gene (reference sequence), the CDR1 and CDR2 loops are MNHEY and SMNVEV. Its CDR3 holds 14 amino acids, cysteine through phenylalanine. The only DNA kept is the CDR3, 42 bases in frame from the first base. At the junction V is shortened by 6 bases and J by 4 bases; bases outside the gene matches: 7. Broader findings and caveats from the paper: The second-wave clones that peaked on day 37 were not confirmed to be SARS-CoV-2 specific. Contracting CD4+ clones were found mainly in CM and EM memory subsets, while CD8+ clones were enriched in EMRA. Some responding clones were found in pre-infection memory, which suggests that pre-existing cross-reactive memory T cells took part in the SARS-CoV-2 response. From day 15 to 85, contracting clones showed balanced CD4/CD8 phenotypes, whereas a second wave of clones that expanded from day 15 to 37 leaned towards CD4+. Only a couple of mild cases were covered by the study, and larger cohorts that include severe cases with pre-infection samples were considered necessary.

Ficoll-Paque density gradient centrifugation was the method used to isolate PBMCs. Sequencing relied on an Illumina NovaSeq 6000. cDNA libraries for TCRalpha and TCRbeta were prepared by 5'RACE using constant-segment primers, with sample barcodes and unique molecular identifiers added. Trizol reagent was used to extract RNA from every sample. Amplification of the libraries took two PCR steps, and the second step added a second sample barcode plus Illumina TruSeq adapters. The libraries were sequenced on an Illumina NovaSeq using 2 x 150 bp paired-end reads. The authors processed their data as follows. Demultiplexing of reads and collapsing into UMI-guided consensus sequences were performed with migec v1.2.7. With mixcr v2.1.11, UMI consensuses were aligned to TRA and TRB V and J templates and assembled into clonotypes. A clonotype was counted as expanded or contracted only if both edgeR and NoisET called the change significant, with noise models trained on biological replicates. For edgeR calls, a false discovery rate-adjusted p below 0.01 and a log2 fold-change threshold of 1 were applied. As an exploratory analysis of dynamics, max-normalized trajectories of the 1000 most abundant clonotypes were examined by PCA with hierarchical clustering. Each responding clone was given a CD4 or CD8 phenotype based on the CD4+ and CD8+ repertoires, which had been sequenced separately. In-frame beta chains were kept once TCRdb had trimmed the public reads at Q25 with fastp and called clones with MiXCR. All rows with the same CDR3 protein become a single entry with the most common DNA and genes. The V and J calls and clone size come from TCRdb's table, not from the authors' own analysis. For this sample there are 150,000 to 200,000 distinct CDR3 sequences; 30% to 35% appear just once. More than 10% of the sample is taken by the ten largest.

The sequence links TRBV27 to TRBJ2-3; a stretch of 7 junction bases matches TRBD2. The sequenced sample consisted of PBMCs or a T cell subset sorted from them (not recorded which). The TCR comes from an adult woman who had mild COVID-19 (a few samples of this study predate the infection). The sample titles of this study are shuffled in the database, so cell type and time point are left out; the donor was told from shared clones. The sequence in DNA is TGTGCCAGCAGCACCTGGGGGGGTTCAGATACGCAGTATTTT. Translated, it reads CASSTWGGSDTQYF.